The 26 T cell receptor beta chains listed next were all sequenced from one sample in a study of cytomegalovirus exposure and HLA in healthy donors. Clones were sequenced by immunoSEQ multiplex PCR, and TCRdb holds only the in-frame ones, with some missing. This table holds about 200,000 clones, about 82% found once. Sequencing was performed on PBMCs. The receptors here all came from a woman between 18 and 30 years old in good health and CMV-seronegative.

The chain has TRBV15 and TRBJ2-1, with D maybe TRBD2 (6 bases). The germline V and J ends were trimmed by 5 bases and 0 bases, with 11 bases remaining between them. This CDR3 is built from 15 residues. Germline assignment: CDR1 LNHNV and CDR2 YYDKDF (reference sequence). Here the CDR3 DNA reads TGTGCCACCAGCCGCCGGGACTCCTCCTACAATGAGCAGTTCTTC. Protein product: CATSRRDSSYNEQFF. Based on the CDR3 plus reference TRBV15 and TRBJ2-1, the full variable domain is DAMVIQNPRYQVTQFGKPVTLSCSQTLNHNVMYWYQQKSSQAPKLLFHYYDKDFNNEADTPDNFQSRRPNTSFCFLDIRSPGLGDTAMYLCATSRRDSSYNEQFFGPGTRLTVL.

V is TRBV29-1 and J is TRBJ1-2, with a tentative D call TRBD1 (6 bases). This CDR3 has 15 residues. Germline CDR1 is SQVTM and CDR2 is ANQGSEA. V was pared by 7 bases and J by 1 base, with 19 bases between. The CDR3: CSANDGTNNNYGYTF. CDR3 DNA: TGCAGCGCAAACGACGGGACAAACAATAACTATGGCTACACCTTC. Complete variable domain (other parts from reference TRBV29-1 and TRBJ1-2): SAVISQKPSRDICQRGTSLTIQCQVDSQVTMMFWYRQQPGQSLTLIATANQGSEATYESGFVIDKFPISRPNLTFSTLTVSNMSPEDSSIYLCSANDGTNNNYGYTFGSGTRLTVV.

Only a few counts were recorded for this clone. The chain joins TRBV5-6 to TRBJ2-1; 7 positions agree with TRBD2. CDR3 size: 13 residues. Germline V gene data show CDR1 as SGHDT and CDR2 as YYEEEE. The V segment lost 3 bases and the J segment 3 bases; nucleotides outside the gene matches: 0. DNA for the CDR3: TGTGCCAGCAGCTCGGGGGGCTACAATGAGCAGTTCTTC. It translates to CASSSGGYNEQFF.

This chain uses TRBV2 with TRBJ2-1; 9 bases agree with TRBD2. V was pared by 3 bases and J by 12 bases, with 12 bases of the junction left unmatched. The CDR3 has 15 amino acids. Germline CDR1 reads SNHLY; CDR2 reads FYNNEI. CDR3 region: CASSESSGGTVGQFF. The CDR3 DNA sequence: TGTGCCAGCAGTGAGTCGAGCGGGGGGACCGTGGGGCAGTTCTTC.

V is TRBV11-2 and J is TRBJ2-5, with D possibly being TRBD2 (7 bases). CDR1 is SGHAT, CDR2 FQNNGV, per germline. Trimming removed 7 bases at V and 6 bases at J, with 21 bases between. The CDR3 length is 15 residues. CDR3 in amino acids: CASTQGGGLLKTQYF. As DNA, the CDR3 is TGTGCCAGCACCCAAGGGGGGGGCTTACTAAAGACCCAGTACTTC.

The chain carries TRBV30 and TRBJ1-2, with 7 bases fitting TRBD1. The junction had 10 bases not matched to a gene; V was cut back by 8 bases and J by 4 bases. This CDR3 region has 13 residues. CDR1 GTSNPN and CDR2 SVGIG come from the germline V gene (reference sequence). CDR3 sequence: CALAGQAAYGYTF. In DNA, the CDR3 is TGTGCCCTCGCCGGACAGGCCGCCTATGGCTACACCTTC.

This chain joins TRBV29-1 and TRBJ1-1; D not certain. Trimming pared 3 bases from V and 6 bases from J, leaving 17 bases between. Per germline, CDR1 SQVTM and CDR2 ANQGSEA. The CDR3 length is 14 residues. The DNA for the CDR3 is TGCAGCGTTGAGGATGAGGGTTTCGGGTCTGAAGCTTTCTTT. It codes for CSVEDEGFGSEAFF. The full variable domain, with the rest looked up from reference TRBV29-1 and TRBJ1-1, is SAVISQKPSRDICQRGTSLTIQCQVDSQVTMMFWYRQQPGQSLTLIATANQGSEATYESGFVIDKFPISRPNLTFSTLTVSNMSPEDSSIYLCSVEDEGFGSEAFFGQGTRLTVV.

The rearrangement links TRBV19 to TRBJ2-7; 8 positions agree with TRBD1. CDR3 length: 14 amino acids. The V gene's germline CDR1 is LNHDA and CDR2 SQIVND (reference sequence). V gave up 4 bases and J gave up 4 bases; unmatched junction bases: 6. The DNA of the CDR3 is TGTGCCAGTAGTAGTCAGGGGGCACGGTACGAGCAGTACTTC. This sequence encodes CASSSQGARYEQYF.

The chain joins TRBV4-1 to TRBJ1-5; no reliable D call. The CDR3 covers 13 residues. The V end lost 1 base, the J end lost 6 bases, and 7 bases lay between the germline ends. Per germline, CDR1 MGHRA and CDR2 YSYEKL. The CDR3 DNA is TGCGCCAGCAGCCAAGGCACGAGTCAGCCCCAGCATTTT. The encoded protein is CASSQGTSQPQHF.

The chain joins TRBV19 to TRBJ1-5; D is unresolved. V was pared by 5 bases and J by 1 base, with 12 bases between. Per the germline V gene, CDR1 is LNHDA and CDR2 is SQIVND (reference sequence). CDR3 length: 15 amino acids. CDR3 loop: CASSLASTSNQPQHF. The DNA for the CDR3 is TGTGCCAGTAGTCTCGCCAGTACCAGCAATCAGCCCCAGCATTTT.

V is TRBV2 and J is TRBJ1-4; D unresolved. Per germline, CDR1 SNHLY and CDR2 FYNNEI. The CDR3 runs 16 residues. The V gene lost 5 bases and the J gene lost 4 bases, with 17 bases spanning the gap. In nucleotides, the CDR3 is TGTGCCAGCAGTAAAATTAGACGGGAGGGTAATGAAAAACTGTTTTTT. It codes for CASSKIRREGNEKLFF.

This chain links TRBV11-2 with TRBJ2-7, with TRBD2 matching 12 bases. CDR3 size: 15 residues. With V trimmed by 5 bases and J by 3 bases, 5 bases remained unmatched. CDR1 is SGHAT, CDR2 FQNNGV, per germline. The CDR3 region has the DNA TGTGCCAGCAGCCCGACTAGCGGGGGTGTCTACGAGCAGTACTTC. Its translation: CASSPTSGGVYEQYF.

This clone has just one count. The chain employs TRBV7-6 and TRBJ2-1; TRBD2 agrees at 8 bases. The CDR3 is made up of 16 amino acids. Germline loops: CDR1 SGHVS, CDR2 FNYEAQ. The V gene end was trimmed by 2 bases and the J gene end by 6 bases; junction bases not matched to a gene: 9. This CDR3 is CASSLTSGSGGNEQFF. In nucleotides, the CDR3 is TGTGCCAGCAGCTTAACATCCGGGAGCGGGGGCAATGAGCAGTTCTTC.

This clone was picked up a small number of times. V gene TRBV7-9 combines with J gene TRBJ2-5; tentative D call: TRBD1 (6 bases). Per germline, CDR1 SEHNR and CDR2 FQNEAQ (reference sequence). Trimming pared 3 bases from V and 5 bases from J, leaving 10 bases between. CDR3 length: 13 residues. The CDR3 spells CASSLRQGETQYF. The DNA for the CDR3 is TGTGCCAGCAGCTTGCGGCAGGGGGAGACCCAGTACTTC.

This clone has just a few counts. This rearrangement joins TRBV25-1 to TRBJ2-3, with D possibly TRBD1 on 5 matching bases. The V and J ends lost 0 bases and 6 bases respectively, with 19 bases between them. The CDR3 length is 17 residues. The V gene's germline CDR1 is MGHDK and CDR2 SYGVNS. The CDR3 loop reads CASSEYTGSQTADTQYF. The CDR3 DNA is TGTGCCAGCAGTGAATATACGGGCTCACAGACAGCGGATACGCAGTATTTT.

V gene TRBV5-4 combines with J gene TRBJ2-2; D perhaps matches TRBD2 (5 bases). Germline CDR1 and CDR2: SGHNT and YYREEE (reference sequence). CDR3 length: 14 amino acids. V lost 4 bases and J 4 bases, leaving 11 bases between the germline ends. The CDR3 loop reads CASSLRDFTGELFF. The CDR3 coding sequence is TGTGCCAGCAGCCTACGGGATTTCACCGGGGAGCTGTTTTTT.

V gene TRBV9 combines with J gene TRBJ2-7, with D perhaps TRBD2 (6 bases). Trimming cost V 3 bases and J 4 bases, with 17 bases left between them. Germline values: CDR1 SGDLS, CDR2 YYNGEE. CDR3 length: 15 amino acids. The CDR3 bases are TGTGCCAGCAGCGCCCGGGCATCAGGAGGGTACGAGCAGTACTTC. Its translation: CASSARASGGYEQYF.

The V and J genes are TRBV7-9 and TRBJ2-1; D not resolved. Trimming left V 4 bases short and J 8 bases short, with 21 bases between. Per germline, CDR1 SEHNR and CDR2 FQNEAQ (reference sequence). The CDR3 totals 16 residues. The CDR3 DNA sequence: TGTGCCAGCAGCTATAACGCAGCACTAACGAGCGATGAGCAGTTCTTC. Translating it yields CASSYNAALTSDEQFF.

The V gene is TRBV9, the J gene TRBJ1-1, with 10 nucleotides matching TRBD1. Germline CDR1 SGDLS, CDR2 YYNGEE. V shed 4 bases, J shed 1 base, and the junction held 10 bases outside the gene matches. The CDR3 consists of 17 residues. DNA of the CDR3: TGTGCCAGCAGCCTAAGTCCCGGGACAGGGGCGAACACTGAAGCTTTCTTT. Translation: CASSLSPGTGANTEAFF.

V usage is TRBV21-1 and J usage is TRBJ2-7; TRBD2 reflects the table's D call only, with no check against the DNA. TRBV21-1 is marked as a pseudogene. CDR3 size: 15 residues. The CDR3 spells CASSKDASARGGQYF. In DNA, the CDR3 is TGTGCCAGCAGCAAAGACGCGTCGGCTCGAGGTGGGCAGTACTTC.

This clone was seen a single time. The chain has TRBV7-2 and TRBJ2-1; 7 nucleotides align to TRBD2. There are 15 residues in the CDR3. J was trimmed by 6 bases and V by 1 base; bases with no gene match: 6. The germline V gene encodes CDR1 SGHTA and CDR2 FQGNSA. The CDR3 DNA is TGTGCCAGCAGCTTAGAAGGACTAGTATTCAATGAGCAGTTCTTC. Its protein is CASSLEGLVFNEQFF.

The chain carries TRBV9 and TRBJ2-2, with TRBD1 as a possible D gene (5 bases). Between the trimmed V and J ends, which lost 0 bases and 2 bases, there was a span of 20 bases. The CDR3 contains 19 residues. Germline CDR1 reads SGDLS; CDR2 reads YYNGEE. CDR3 sequence reads: CASSVVPLRGGPNTGELFF. The CDR3 coding sequence is TGTGCCAGCAGCGTAGTCCCCCTAAGGGGCGGCCCTAACACCGGGGAGCTGTTTTTT.

The chain joins TRBV9 to TRBJ2-1; possible D gene TRBD2, 6 bases. Trimming pared 5 bases from V and 7 bases from J, leaving 10 bases between. CDR3 length equals 12 residues. Germline V gives CDR1 SGDLS, CDR2 YYNGEE. CDR3 amino acids: CASSETSNEQFF. In nucleotides, the CDR3 is TGTGCCAGCAGTGAGACTAGTAATGAGCAGTTCTTC.

The chain has TRBV10-2 and TRBJ2-2; 13 bases fit TRBD2. The CDR3 length is 16 residues. Germline V gene lookup returns CDR1 WSHSY and CDR2 SAAADI. The V and J ends lost 2 bases and 6 bases, in that order; junction bases with no gene match: 3. The CDR3 DNA is TGCGCCAGCAGTGAGACTAGCGGGAGGGAGGCCGGGGAGCTGTTTTTT. It translates to CASSETSGREAGELFF.

This chain uses TRBV9 with TRBJ2-1; D possibly corresponds to TRBD2 (5 bases). CDR1 is SGDLS, CDR2 YYNGEE, per germline. Deletions cut 6 bases from V and 10 bases from J, with 17 bases between. This CDR3 region has 13 residues. The CDR3 sequence: CASTPPSEAEQFF. The CDR3 region has the DNA TGTGCCAGCACCCCCCCCTCGGAGGCCGAGCAGTTCTTC.

The rearrangement uses TRBV5-4 and TRBJ1-3, with 8 bases matching TRBD1. In germline, CDR1 is SGHNT, CDR2 YYREEE (reference sequence). The CDR3 is made up of 14 amino acids. V gave up 3 bases and J gave up 4 bases; unmatched junction bases: 3. The CDR3 region has the DNA TGTGCCAGCAGCTGGACAGGGAGAGGAAACACCATATATTTT. This sequence encodes CASSWTGRGNTIYF.